The rows below give T cell receptor beta chains drawn from one sample of a study of blood T cells in healthy people across ages. MiXCR was run by TCRdb on the 5' RACE reads, yielding one entry per CDR3 protein. The profile shows 450,000 to 700,000 distinct CDR3 sequences, 25% to 30% of them singletons. Material: blood. These receptor sequences come from a woman in her 70s in good health. CDR3s include the opening cysteine and the closing phenylalanine or tryptophan. The D gene is left open where the match is weak. Not all rows give a size; the values are once, few, many and, for expanded clones, a class.

v_gene: TRBV4-2
d_gene: NA
abundance: NA
j_gene: TRBJ2-7
CDR3nt: TGTGCCAGCAGCCAAGAAGCTGGGGGCAGGGGATACTACGAGCAGTACTTC
CDR3aa: CASSQEAGGRGYYEQYF

v_gene: TRBV7-3
d_gene: NA
abundance: NA
j_gene: TRBJ2-5
CDR3nt: TGTGCCAGCAGCAAACGAGGGCCCCGGGAGACCCAGTACTTC
CDR3aa: CASSKRGPRETQYF

v_gene: TRBV7-2
d_gene: NA
abundance: few
j_gene: TRBJ1-3
CDR3nt: TGTGCCAGCAACCCCACAGGCTCTGGAAACACCATATATTTT
CDR3aa: CASNPTGSGNTIYF

v_gene: TRBV20-1
d_gene: NA
abundance: NA
j_gene: TRBJ2-7
CDR3nt: TGCAGTGCCGAAAAGTCAGGGATTAACGAGCAGTACTTC
CDR3aa: CSAEKSGINEQYF

v_gene: TRBV5-5
d_gene: NA
abundance: few
j_gene: TRBJ2-1
CDR3nt: TGTGCCACCCAGACAGGGAGGGGCAATGAGCAGTTCTTC
CDR3aa: CATQTGRGNEQFF

v_gene: TRBV7-2
d_gene: TRBD2
abundance: few
j_gene: TRBJ2-7
CDR3nt: TGTGCCAGCAGCCGGGGGGGGCGGTACGAGCAGTACTTC
CDR3aa: CASSRGGRYEQYF

v_gene: TRBV20-1
d_gene: TRBD2
abundance: few
j_gene: TRBJ2-3
CDR3nt: TGCAGTGCTCACGGGACTAGCGGGGGTATAACAGATACGCAGTATTTT
CDR3aa: CSAHGTSGGITDTQYF

v_gene: TRBV29-1
d_gene: NA
abundance: many
j_gene: TRBJ2-1
CDR3nt: TGCAGCGTTAGGGGGGCTTCCTACAATGAGCAGTTCTTC
CDR3aa: CSVRGASYNEQFF

v_gene: TRBV6-1
d_gene: NA
abundance: few
j_gene: TRBJ2-2
CDR3nt: TGTGCCAGCATGCACTATTCCACCGGGGAGCTGTTTTTT
CDR3aa: CASMHYSTGELFF

v_gene: TRBV11-2
d_gene: TRBD2
abundance: NA
j_gene: TRBJ2-5
CDR3nt: TGTGCCAGCAGCCGGCGACTAGCCACCCCCCAAGAGACCCAGTACTTC
CDR3aa: CASSRRLATPQETQYF

v_gene: TRBV7-7
d_gene: TRBD2
abundance: NA
j_gene: TRBJ2-3
CDR3nt: TGTGCTAGCAGACTGGGGACTAGCGGGGGCTTCAGTTTT
CDR3aa: CASRLGTSGGFSF

v_gene: TRBV5-1
d_gene: TRBD1
abundance: few
j_gene: TRBJ1-2
CDR3nt: TGCGCCAGCAGCTTGGAGACAGGGGTCGGCTACACCTTC
CDR3aa: CASSLETGVGYTF

v_gene: TRBV6-5
d_gene: TRBD2
abundance: many
j_gene: TRBJ2-3
CDR3nt: TGTGCCAGCAGTCGGACTAGCGGGACGGATACGCAGTATTTT
CDR3aa: CASSRTSGTDTQYF

v_gene: TRBV4-1
d_gene: NA
abundance: NA
j_gene: TRBJ2-5
CDR3nt: TGCGCCAGCAGCCCAAGGTCAGGGCAGGAGACCCAGTACTTC
CDR3aa: CASSPRSGQETQYF

v_gene: TRBV2
d_gene: NA
abundance: NA
j_gene: TRBJ2-5
CDR3nt: TGTGCCAGCAGTGACCAGGTCGAGACCCAGTACTTC
CDR3aa: CASSDQVETQYF

v_gene: TRBV6-2/TRBV6-3
d_gene: NA
abundance: few
j_gene: TRBJ2-1
CDR3nt: TGTGCCAGCAGTTACTCGGAGGCTAGTGGAAAGACCCAGTGCTTC
CDR3aa: CASSYSEASGKTQCF

v_gene: TRBV6-2/TRBV6-3
d_gene: TRBD1
abundance: NA
j_gene: TRBJ1-4
CDR3nt: TGTGCCAGCAGTCCACACTCCACAGGGGCCTCCGAAAAACTGTTTTTT
CDR3aa: CASSPHSTGASEKLFF

v_gene: TRBV9
d_gene: NA
abundance: NA
j_gene: TRBJ1-2
CDR3nt: TGTGCCAGCAGCGTAAGGACGAGGGGGGACTATGGCTACACCTTC
CDR3aa: CASSVRTRGDYGYTF

v_gene: TRBV27
d_gene: NA
abundance: few
j_gene: TRBJ2-5
CDR3nt: TGTGCCAGCAGGATGGCAGGGACCCAGTACTTC
CDR3aa: CASRMAGTQYF

v_gene: TRBV20-1
d_gene: NA
abundance: NA
j_gene: TRBJ2-4
CDR3nt: TGCAGTGCTAGAGTTTCGCCCTACAGACAAGACCTAGCCAAAAACATTCAGTACTTC
CDR3aa: CSARVSPYRQDLAKNIQYF

v_gene: TRBV11-3
d_gene: NA
abundance: few
j_gene: TRBJ2-1
CDR3nt: TGTGCCAGCAGCTTAGAGACGCTAGGAGAGCAGTTCTTC
CDR3aa: CASSLETLGEQFF

v_gene: TRBV3-1
d_gene: NA
abundance: few
j_gene: TRBJ1-4
CDR3nt: TGTGCCAGCAGCCGAGTATCAACTAATGAAAAACTGTTTTTT
CDR3aa: CASSRVSTNEKLFF

v_gene: TRBV9
d_gene: TRBD2
abundance: NA
j_gene: TRBJ2-5
CDR3nt: TGTGCCAGCACGGTAGCGGGGGGCTATCAAGAGACCCAGTACTTC
CDR3aa: CASTVAGGYQETQYF

v_gene: TRBV4-3
d_gene: NA
abundance: NA
j_gene: TRBJ1-2
CDR3nt: TGCGCCAGCAGCCAAGATATATCGGGCTATGGCTACACCTTC
CDR3aa: CASSQDISGYGYTF

v_gene: TRBV28
d_gene: NA
abundance: NA
j_gene: TRBJ2-1
CDR3nt: TGTGCCAGCAGTTTAAGGCCAGGGTCGTACAATGAGCAGTTCTTC
CDR3aa: CASSLRPGSYNEQFF

v_gene: TRBV2
d_gene: TRBD1
abundance: NA
j_gene: TRBJ2-5
CDR3nt: TGTGCCAGCTTAAGACAGGGAGCGGCAAAAGAGACCCAGTACTTC
CDR3aa: CASLRQGAAKETQYF

v_gene: TRBV2
d_gene: NA
abundance: NA
j_gene: TRBJ2-7
CDR3nt: TGTGCCAGCAGTCCCCCGTTCACGCAATACGAGCAGTACTTC
CDR3aa: CASSPPFTQYEQYF

v_gene: TRBV30
d_gene: NA
abundance: few
j_gene: TRBJ1-6
CDR3nt: TGTGCCTGGAGTAGGGGGATATCACCCCTCCACTTT
CDR3aa: CAWSRGISPLHF

v_gene: TRBV2
d_gene: NA
abundance: NA
j_gene: TRBJ2-3
CDR3nt: TGTGCCAGCAGTATCCAGCCAGGGGAGACGCAGTACTTT
CDR3aa: CASSIQPGETQYF

v_gene: TRBV5-1
d_gene: NA
abundance: few
j_gene: TRBJ1-5
CDR3nt: TGCGCCAGCAGCTTGGGGTACTTATTAGAACCCTGGCAACCCTTACTAAATCAGCCCCAGCATTTT
CDR3aa: CASSLGYLLEPWQPLLNQPQHF

v_gene: TRBV25-1
d_gene: NA
abundance: few
j_gene: TRBJ1-3
CDR3nt: TGTGCCGCAGGCATCTCTGGAAACACCATATATTTT
CDR3aa: CAAGISGNTIYF

v_gene: TRBV24-1
d_gene: TRBD2
abundance: few
j_gene: TRBJ2-5
CDR3nt: TGTGGCATTAGCGGGGGCCCCCAAGAGACCCAGTACTTC
CDR3aa: CGISGGPQETQYF

v_gene: TRBV5-1
d_gene: NA
abundance: few
j_gene: TRBJ2-1
CDR3nt: TGCGCCAGCAGCTTGGGGACCGACAATGAGCAGTTCTTC
CDR3aa: CASSLGTDNEQFF

v_gene: TRBV21-1
d_gene: NA
abundance: NA
j_gene: TRBJ2-5
CDR3nt: TGTGCCAGCAGCAAAGCTGGGACAGGGAGGCTGGAGTTCTTC
CDR3aa: CASSKAGTGRLEFF

v_gene: TRBV19
d_gene: NA
abundance: NA
j_gene: TRBJ2-5
CDR3nt: TGTGCCAGTAGTATAGATCCCCAGCGAGAGACCCAGTACTTC
CDR3aa: CASSIDPQRETQYF

v_gene: TRBV12-3/TRBV12-4
d_gene: NA
abundance: NA
j_gene: TRBJ1-3
CDR3nt: TGTGCCAGCAGTTGGACAGAGTCTGGAAACACCATATATTTT
CDR3aa: CASSWTESGNTIYF

v_gene: TRBV5-1
d_gene: NA
abundance: NA
j_gene: TRBJ2-2
CDR3nt: TGCGCCAGCAGCTCCCCCAGGGACCTGGACACCGGGGAGCTGTTTTTT
CDR3aa: CASSSPRDLDTGELFF

v_gene: TRBV29-1
d_gene: NA
abundance: few
j_gene: TRBJ1-1
CDR3nt: TGCAGCGTTGCCGACAGCCCTATGAACACTGAAGCTTTCTTT
CDR3aa: CSVADSPMNTEAFF

v_gene: TRBV20-1
d_gene: NA
abundance: NA
j_gene: TRBJ2-4
CDR3nt: TGCAGTGCTAGAGAGGGGAGTGTCAAAAACATTCAGTACTTC
CDR3aa: CSAREGSVKNIQYF

v_gene: TRBV4-1
d_gene: NA
abundance: NA
j_gene: TRBJ2-3
CDR3nt: TGCGCCAGCAGCCAAGATTACATTACCACAGATACGCAGTATTTT
CDR3aa: CASSQDYITTDTQYF

v_gene: TRBV7-9
d_gene: NA
abundance: NA
j_gene: TRBJ2-5
CDR3nt: TGTGCCAGCAGCTTAGCGCTGAGGGGGGCGAGCAGGTACCAAGAGACCCAGTACTTC
CDR3aa: CASSLALRGASRYQETQYF

v_gene: TRBV7-2
d_gene: TRBD2
abundance: few
j_gene: TRBJ2-1
CDR3nt: TGTGCCAGCAGCTTAGAACTAGCGGGGGGTAGAGAGCAGTTCTTC
CDR3aa: CASSLELAGGREQFF

v_gene: TRBV7-9
d_gene: NA
abundance: NA
j_gene: TRBJ2-5
CDR3nt: TGTGCCAGCAGCTTAAGGGGCGGAGCAGAGACCCAGTACTTC
CDR3aa: CASSLRGGAETQYF

v_gene: TRBV7-2
d_gene: NA
abundance: NA
j_gene: TRBJ2-7
CDR3nt: TGTGCCAGCAGCTCCAGAGACACCTACGAGCAGTACTTC
CDR3aa: CASSSRDTYEQYF

v_gene: TRBV29-1
d_gene: TRBD1
abundance: few
j_gene: TRBJ2-7
CDR3nt: TGCAGCGTTCTGGGATTTGCCCGGGACAGCTACGAGCAGTACTTC
CDR3aa: CSVLGFARDSYEQYF

v_gene: TRBV5-4
d_gene: NA
abundance: few
j_gene: TRBJ2-6
CDR3nt: TGTGCCAGCAGCTCGGGATGGGTCTCGGGGGCCAACGTCCTGACTTTC
CDR3aa: CASSSGWVSGANVLTF

v_gene: TRBV11-3
d_gene: NA
abundance: few
j_gene: TRBJ2-7
CDR3nt: TGTGCCAGCAGCTTAGACGCGGTGCGGTACGAGCAGTACTTC
CDR3aa: CASSLDAVRYEQYF

v_gene: TRBV5-1
d_gene: TRBD2
abundance: few
j_gene: TRBJ2-6
CDR3nt: TGCGCCAGCAGCCTAGGACTAGCGGGGGCTGGGGCCAACGTCCTGACTTTC
CDR3aa: CASSLGLAGAGANVLTF

v_gene: TRBV5-1
d_gene: TRBD1
abundance: NA
j_gene: TRBJ2-2
CDR3nt: TGCGCCAGCAGCTTGGCCGAGGCAGGGGGCCCCGGGGAGCTGTTTTTT
CDR3aa: CASSLAEAGGPGELFF

v_gene: TRBV7-8
d_gene: NA
abundance: few
j_gene: TRBJ2-2
CDR3nt: TGTGCCAGCACCGGGGGGGAGCTGTTTTTT
CDR3aa: CASTGGELFF

v_gene: TRBV7-9
d_gene: NA
abundance: few
j_gene: TRBJ1-2
CDR3nt: TGTGCCAGCAGCTTCCTCAGTGGTTGGGGCTACACCTTC
CDR3aa: CASSFLSGWGYTF

v_gene: TRBV29-1
d_gene: TRBD1
abundance: NA
j_gene: TRBJ2-1
CDR3nt: TGCAGCCTTCGCTCCGGGACAGGGGGCGGTGAGCAGTTCTTC
CDR3aa: CSLRSGTGGGEQFF

v_gene: TRBV5-1
d_gene: TRBD1
abundance: few
j_gene: TRBJ2-3
CDR3nt: TGCGCCAGCAGCGGCACAGGGGCAGATACGCAGTATTTT
CDR3aa: CASSGTGADTQYF

v_gene: TRBV6-6
d_gene: NA
abundance: NA
j_gene: TRBJ1-1
CDR3nt: TGTGCCAGCAGTTCGGTAGAGAACACTGAAGCTTTCTTT
CDR3aa: CASSSVENTEAFF

v_gene: TRBV7-9
d_gene: TRBD2
abundance: few
j_gene: TRBJ2-3
CDR3nt: TGTGCCAGCAGCTCCTCGGGTAGCGGGGGCACAGATACGCAGTATTTT
CDR3aa: CASSSSGSGGTDTQYF

v_gene: TRBV6-6
d_gene: NA
abundance: few
j_gene: TRBJ2-7
CDR3nt: TGTGCCAGCAGTTACGCGCCTTCCTACGAGCAGTACTTC
CDR3aa: CASSYAPSYEQYF

v_gene: TRBV7-9
d_gene: TRBD2
abundance: NA
j_gene: TRBJ2-1
CDR3nt: TGTGCCAGCAGCGATAGGACTAGCGGGAGGGCCGTCGCTGAGCAGTTCTTC
CDR3aa: CASSDRTSGRAVAEQFF